The 10 T cell receptor beta chains listed next were all sequenced from one sample in a study of glioma-infiltrating T cells. TCR alpha and beta CDR3 regions were amplified from RNA using iRepertoire nested multiplex PCR. TCRdb passed the multiplex PCR reads through MiXCR, listing each CDR3 protein once. The sample includes over 90,000 distinct CDR3 sequences, roughly 30% of them seen just once. The source material was glioma tissue, nonneoplastic brain tissue, or PBMCs (not recorded which). These receptors were collected from a human donor with low-grade glioma or glioblastoma, undergoing nonglioma brain surgery, or in good health (not recorded which).

The rearrangement links TRBV5-4 to TRBJ1-2; D is unclear. Germline CDR1 and CDR2: SGHNT and YYREEE (reference sequence). Trimming removed 2 bases at V and 4 bases at J, with 12 bases between. This CDR3 has 14 residues. As DNA, the CDR3 is TGTGCCAGCAGCTTTAAGGAGGGAAGCTATGGCTACACCTTC. This sequence encodes CASSFKEGSYGYTF. Filled out from reference TRBV5-4 and TRBJ1-2, the complete variable domain reads ETGVTQSPTHLIKTRGQQVTLRCSSQSGHNTVSWYQQALGQGPQFIFQYYREEENGRGNFPPRFSGLQFPNYSSELNVNALELDDSALYLCASSFKEGSYGYTFGSGTRLTVV.

The chain is built from TRBV12-3 or TRBV12-4 and TRBJ2-3, with D perhaps matching TRBD2 (5 bases). Trimming pared 6 bases from V and 1 base from J, leaving 14 bases between. The CDR3 has 15 residues. The CDR3 spells CASSREGLGTDTQYF. The CDR3 bases are TGTGCCAGCAGCAGAGAGGGCCTTGGCACAGATACGCAGTATTTT.

Of note for this clonotype: This may come from a read error, since a much larger clone is one base off. The rearrangement joins TRBV28 to TRBJ2-5; maybe TRBD2 (5 bases). CDR3 size: 13 residues. Germline CDR1 reads MDHEN; CDR2 reads SYDVKM. CDR3 in DNA: TGTGCCAGCAGTCTCACAGAAGCGGAGACCCGGTACTTC. It codes for CASSLTEAETRYF. Variable domain in full (rest from reference TRBV28 and TRBJ2-5): DVKVTQSSRYLVKRTGEKVFLECVQDMDHENMFWYRQDPGLGLRLIYFSYDVKMKEKGDIPEGYSVSREKKERFSLILESASTNQTSMYLCASSLTEAETRYFGPGTRLLVL.

Comment on this clonotype: The CDR3 does not close with the conserved phenylalanine or tryptophan, likely indicating a read error. This chain uses TRBV19 with TRBJ1-1; no firm D call. The CDR3 is 13 residues long. CDR1 LNHDA and CDR2 SQIVND come from the germline V gene (reference sequence). CDR3 sequence reads: CDSSIFRDDEAFY. In nucleotides, the CDR3 is TGTGACAGTAGTATATTTCGAGATGATGAAGCTTTCTAT.

Regarding this clonotype: This may be a read error, as it is one base from a much larger clone. This rearrangement joins TRBV20-1 to TRBJ1-3; D possibly corresponds to TRBD1 (6 bases). CDR3 size: 13 residues. Germline CDR1 reads DFQATT; CDR2 reads SNEGSKA (reference sequence). The CDR3 is CRAPKGERATIYF. The CDR3 DNA is TGCCGTGCTCCCAAGGGGGAGAGGGCCACCATATATTTT.

As to this clonotype: A read error may be the cause here, since a much bigger clone is one base away. The V and J genes are TRBV7-9 and TRBJ1-1; D is unclear. Per germline, CDR1 SEHNR and CDR2 FQNEAQ (reference sequence). The CDR3 covers 14 residues. The V gene lost 2 bases and the J gene lost 3 bases, with 10 bases spanning the gap. CDR3 sequence reads: CASSLNPAYTEAFF. CDR3 bases: TGTGCCAGCAGCTTAAACCCAGCCTACACTGAAGCTTTCTTT.

J is TRBJ1-2 and V is TRBV29-1, with D perhaps matching TRBD1 (5 bases). Looked up from germline, CDR1 is SQVTM and CDR2 is ANQGSEA. CDR3 size: 15 residues. Trimming left V 5 bases short and J 4 bases short, with 20 bases between. The CDR3: CSVKIRERGTYGYTF. The CDR3 DNA reads TGCAGCGTTAAAATCCGGGAAAGGGGTACCTATGGCTACACCTTC.

The CDR3 DNA reads TGTGCCAGCAGTTTTCCCAGAGAAGCTAACTATGGCTACACCTTC. It specifies CASSFPREANYGYTF. The gene calls are TRBV12-3 or TRBV12-4 and TRBJ1-2, with D unclear. V was pared by 3 bases and J by 0 bases, with 11 bases between. The CDR3 loop spans 15 amino acids.

V gene TRBV18 combines with J gene TRBJ2-5; D tentatively fits TRBD1 or TRBD2 (5 bases each). Germline V lookup: CDR1 KGHSH, CDR2 LQKENI. Trimming took 4 bases from V and 2 from J, leaving 14 bases between them. This CDR3 spans 15 amino acids. The CDR3 spells CASSRAGTEQETQYF. CDR3 sequence (DNA): TGTGCCAGCTCACGCGCCGGGACGGAACAAGAGACCCAGTACTTC.

About this clonotype itself: A much larger clone sits a single nucleotide away, making a read error possible. The chain employs TRBV20-1 and TRBJ1-1; TRBD1 agrees at 11 bases. From germline, CDR1 is DFQATT and CDR2 SNEGSKA (reference sequence). The CDR3 contains 14 residues. Written as DNA, the CDR3 is TGCAGTGCTAGAAGGGGACAGGGGGGAACTGAAGCTTTATTT. The encoded protein is CSARRGQGGTEALF.